This is a list of T cell receptor beta chains from one sample in a study of cytomegalovirus exposure and HLA in healthy donors. Only in-frame clones appear in the TCRdb table, and some are missing; sequencing was by immunoSEQ multiplex PCR. The data show approximately 70,000 clones, with about 67% seen just once and about 7.6% held by the top ten. Sequencing was carried out using PBMCs. These receptors were obtained from a man aged 40-55 years in good health and CMV-seropositive. Each CDR3 is given with its conserved first and last residue.

>TRBV6-6|TRBJ2-5
CASTQPAGGGETQYF
>TRBV4-1|TRBJ2-5
CASSQVGTGQETQYF
>TRBV19|TRBJ1-1
CASSPQGMNTEAFF
>TRBV5-1|TRBJ2-7
CASSWGLGNYEQYF
>TRBV4-1|TRBJ1-2
CASSQVRTAVNYGYTF
>TRBV5-4|TRBJ2-6
CASSLGGRGAGANVLTF
>TRBV6-5|TRBJ1-6
CASSYWGDSTSPLHF
>TRBV5-5|TRBJ2-1
CASSLVSTSGYNEQFF
>TRBV19|TRBJ1-5
CASSPTVNQPQHF
>TRBV19|TRBJ1-5
CASTGDWGNQPQHF
>TRBV10-3|TRBJ2-1
CAISGLAGNYNEQFF
>TRBV9|TRBJ2-7
CASSPGRTTNYEQYF
>TRBV27|TRBJ1-5
CASSPGTEIAGNQPQHF
>TRBV30|TRBJ1-1
CAWSGDRRTEAFF
>TRBV2|TRBJ2-5
CASGTTYQETQYF
>TRBV28|TRBJ1-2
CASQPGGAYGYTF
>TRBV6-1|TRBJ2-1
CASSDQGALGSYNEQFF
>TRBV7-7|TRBJ2-1
CASSLGGRGEGNEQFF
>TRBV6-1|TRBJ1-6
CASSEPGLGNSPLHF
>TRBV5-1|TRBJ2-2
CASSFTGTGELFF
>TRBV5-1|TRBJ2-7
CASTAAGGISSYEQYF
>TRBV7-3|TRBJ2-3
CASSPQGADTQYF
>TRBV9|TRBJ2-2
CASGPNTGELFF
>TRBV5-4|TRBJ2-7
CASSYSGGIEQYF
>TRBV7-2|TRBJ2-5
CASSPLGGRGSLETQYF
>TRBV18|TRBJ1-2
CASSLGTGGLNGYTF
>TRBV4-2|TRBJ2-7
CASSLPGTAYEQYF
>TRBV19|TRBJ2-7
CASSGTGMYEQYF
>TRBV19|TRBJ1-5
CASSLQGNQPQHF
>TRBV6-5|TRBJ2-7
CASSGTGWASEQYF
>TRBV7-8|TRBJ1-5
CASSPPILRSSNQPQHF
>TRBV9|TRBJ2-7
CASSEGTGYEQYF
>TRBV29-1|TRBJ1-2
CSVDSFGYGYTF
>TRBV5-1|TRBJ2-1
CASSPEGIGGHEQFF
>TRBV27|TRBJ1-5
CASSPATGVSDQPQHF
>TRBV6-5|TRBJ1-5
CASRLQGPSDQPQHF
>TRBV10-3|TRBJ2-2
CAIRGHLENTGELFF
>TRBV7-2|TRBJ1-2
CASSRQWRGGGSYTF
>TRBV11-2|TRBJ2-1
CASSLGGVAYNEQFF
>TRBV9|TRBJ1-4
CASSVDSGWAATNEKLFF
>TRBV10-3|TRBJ2-7
CAIAGGQDEQYF
>TRBV29-1|TRBJ2-7
CTTLTGKSNSYEQYF
>TRBV2|TRBJ1-4
CASEGGTSTNEKLFF
>TRBV5-1|TRBJ1-1
CASSLRGWNTEAFF